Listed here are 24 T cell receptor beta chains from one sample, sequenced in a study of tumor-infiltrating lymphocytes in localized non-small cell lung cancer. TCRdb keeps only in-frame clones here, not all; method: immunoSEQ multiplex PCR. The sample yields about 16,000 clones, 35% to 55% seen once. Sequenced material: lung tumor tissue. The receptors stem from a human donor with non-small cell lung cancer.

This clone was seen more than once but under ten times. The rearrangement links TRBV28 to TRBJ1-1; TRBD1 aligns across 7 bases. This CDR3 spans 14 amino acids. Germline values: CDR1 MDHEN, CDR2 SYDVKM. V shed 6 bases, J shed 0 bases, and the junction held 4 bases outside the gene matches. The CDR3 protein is CASSKGQLNTEAFF. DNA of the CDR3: TGTGCCAGCAGCAAGGGACAGCTGAACACTGAAGCTTTCTTT.

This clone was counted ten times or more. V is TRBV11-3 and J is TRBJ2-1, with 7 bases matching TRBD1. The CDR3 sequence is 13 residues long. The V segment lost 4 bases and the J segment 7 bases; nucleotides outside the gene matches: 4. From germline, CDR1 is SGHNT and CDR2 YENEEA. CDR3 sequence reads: CASSSRGTNEQFF. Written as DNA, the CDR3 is TGTGCCAGCAGCTCCAGGGGGACGAATGAGCAGTTCTTC.

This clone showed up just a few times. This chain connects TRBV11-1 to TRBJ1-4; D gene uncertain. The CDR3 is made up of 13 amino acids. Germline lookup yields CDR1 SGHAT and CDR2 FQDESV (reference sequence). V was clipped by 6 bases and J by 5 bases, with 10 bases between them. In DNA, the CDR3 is TGTGCCAGCAGTCTCCTGGCGAATGAAAAACTGTTTTTT. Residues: CASSLLANEKLFF.

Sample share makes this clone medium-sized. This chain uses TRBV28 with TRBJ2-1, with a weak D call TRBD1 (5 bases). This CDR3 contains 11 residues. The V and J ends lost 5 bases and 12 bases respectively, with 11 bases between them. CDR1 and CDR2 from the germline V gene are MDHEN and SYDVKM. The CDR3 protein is CASSQQGGQFF. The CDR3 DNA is TGTGCCAGCAGTCAGCAGGGCGGGCAGTTCTTC.

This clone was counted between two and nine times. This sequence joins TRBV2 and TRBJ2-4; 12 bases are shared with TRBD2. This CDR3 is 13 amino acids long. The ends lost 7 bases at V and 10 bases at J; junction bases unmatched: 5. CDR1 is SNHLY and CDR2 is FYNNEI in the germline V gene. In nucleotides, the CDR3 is TGTGCCAGCACTAGCGGGGGGGCAGAGATTCAGTACTTC. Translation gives CASTSGGAEIQYF.

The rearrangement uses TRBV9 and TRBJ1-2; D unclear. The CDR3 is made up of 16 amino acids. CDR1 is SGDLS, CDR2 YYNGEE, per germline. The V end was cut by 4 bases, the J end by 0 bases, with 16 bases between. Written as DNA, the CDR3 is TGTGCCAGCAGCTCCCGCCCGGGGAACTCTAACTATGGCTACACCTTC. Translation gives CASSSRPGNSNYGYTF.

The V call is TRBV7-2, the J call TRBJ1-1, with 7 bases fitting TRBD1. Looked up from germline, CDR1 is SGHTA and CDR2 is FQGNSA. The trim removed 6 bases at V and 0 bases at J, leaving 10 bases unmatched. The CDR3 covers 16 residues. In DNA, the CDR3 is TGTGCCAGCAGGATAATACAGGGGAATCTGAACACTGAAGCTTTCTTT. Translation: CASRIIQGNLNTEAFF.

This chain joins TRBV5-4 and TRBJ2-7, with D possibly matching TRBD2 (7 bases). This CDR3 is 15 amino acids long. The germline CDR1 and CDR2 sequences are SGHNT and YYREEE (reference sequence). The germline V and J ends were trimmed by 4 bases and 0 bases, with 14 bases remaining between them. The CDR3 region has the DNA TGTGCCAGCAGCCCCGGGGGGCCCGACTCCTACGAGCAGTACTTC. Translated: CASSPGGPDSYEQYF.

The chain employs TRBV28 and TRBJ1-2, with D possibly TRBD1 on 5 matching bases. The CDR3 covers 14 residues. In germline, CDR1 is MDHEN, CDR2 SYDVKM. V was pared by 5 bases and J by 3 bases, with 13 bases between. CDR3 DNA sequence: TGTGCCAGCAGTATTGCAACAGGAGACTATGGCTACACCTTC. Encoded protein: CASSIATGDYGYTF.

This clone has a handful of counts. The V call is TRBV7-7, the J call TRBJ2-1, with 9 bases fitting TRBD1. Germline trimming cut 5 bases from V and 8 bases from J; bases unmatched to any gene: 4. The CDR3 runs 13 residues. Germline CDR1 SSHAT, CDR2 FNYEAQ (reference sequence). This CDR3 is CASSLGQGYEQFF. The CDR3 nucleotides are TGTGCCAGCAGCCTCGGACAGGGGTATGAGCAGTTCTTC.

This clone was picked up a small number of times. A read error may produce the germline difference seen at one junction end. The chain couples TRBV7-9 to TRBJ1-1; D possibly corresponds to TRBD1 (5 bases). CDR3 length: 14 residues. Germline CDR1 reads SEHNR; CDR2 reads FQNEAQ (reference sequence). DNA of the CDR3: TGTGCCAGCAGCCTAGCCAGGGAGTGGACTGAAGCTTTCTTT. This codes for CASSLAREWTEAFF.

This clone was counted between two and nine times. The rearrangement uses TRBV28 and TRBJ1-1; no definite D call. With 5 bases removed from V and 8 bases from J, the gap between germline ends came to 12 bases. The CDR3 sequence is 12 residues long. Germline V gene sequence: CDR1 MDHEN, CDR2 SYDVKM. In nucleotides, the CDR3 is TGTGCCAGCAGTGTTCAACAGCTAGAAGCTTTCTTT. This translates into CASSVQQLEAFF. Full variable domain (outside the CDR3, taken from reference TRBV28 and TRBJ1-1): DVKVTQSSRYLVKRTGEKVFLECVQDMDHENMFWYRQDPGLGLRLIYFSYDVKMKEKGDIPEGYSVSREKKERFSLILESASTNQTSMYLCASSVQQLEAFFGQGTRLTVV.

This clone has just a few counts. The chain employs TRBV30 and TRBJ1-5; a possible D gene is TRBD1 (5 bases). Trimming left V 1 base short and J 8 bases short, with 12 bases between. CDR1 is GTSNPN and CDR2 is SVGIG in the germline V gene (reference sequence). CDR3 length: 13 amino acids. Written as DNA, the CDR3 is TGTGCCTGGAGTGGAGGACTAGGGGAGCCCCAGCATTTT. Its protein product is CAWSGGLGEPQHF.

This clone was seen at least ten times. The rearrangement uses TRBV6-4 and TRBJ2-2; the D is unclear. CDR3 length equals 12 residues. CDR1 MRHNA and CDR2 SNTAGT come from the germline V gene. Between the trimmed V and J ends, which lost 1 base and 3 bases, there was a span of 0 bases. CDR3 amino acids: CASSDYTGELFF. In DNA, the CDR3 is TGTGCCAGCAGTGACTACACCGGGGAGCTGTTTTTT.

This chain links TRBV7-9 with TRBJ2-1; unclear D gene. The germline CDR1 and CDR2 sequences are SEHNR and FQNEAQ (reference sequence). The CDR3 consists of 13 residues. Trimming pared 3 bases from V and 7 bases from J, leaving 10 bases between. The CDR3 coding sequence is TGTGCCAGCAGCTTGTCCTTTAGGAATGAGCAGTTCTTC. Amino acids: CASSLSFRNEQFF.

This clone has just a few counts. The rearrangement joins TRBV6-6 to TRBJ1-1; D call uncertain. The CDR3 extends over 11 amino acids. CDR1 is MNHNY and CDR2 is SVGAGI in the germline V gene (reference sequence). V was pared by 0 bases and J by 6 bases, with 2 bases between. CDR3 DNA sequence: TGTGCCAGCAGTTACTCGTCTGAAGCTTTCTTT. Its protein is CASSYSSEAFF.

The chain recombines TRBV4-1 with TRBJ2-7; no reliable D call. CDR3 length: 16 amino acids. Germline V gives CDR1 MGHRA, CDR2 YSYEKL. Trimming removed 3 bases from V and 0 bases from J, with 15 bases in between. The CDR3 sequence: CASSQFSHNPSYEQYF. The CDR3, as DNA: TGCGCCAGCAGCCAGTTCTCTCACAACCCCTCCTACGAGCAGTACTTC.

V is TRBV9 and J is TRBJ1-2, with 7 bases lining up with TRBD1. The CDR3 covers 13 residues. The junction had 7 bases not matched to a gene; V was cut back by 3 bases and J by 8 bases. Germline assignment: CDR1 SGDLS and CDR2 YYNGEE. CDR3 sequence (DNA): TGTGCCAGCAGCGACAGGGGCTCCGGGGGCTACACCTTC. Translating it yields CASSDRGSGGYTF.

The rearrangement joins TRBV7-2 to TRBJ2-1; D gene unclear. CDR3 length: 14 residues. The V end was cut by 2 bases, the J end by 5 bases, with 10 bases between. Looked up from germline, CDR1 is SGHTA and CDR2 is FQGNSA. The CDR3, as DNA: TGTGCCAGCAGCTTAATGCACAGCAACAATGAGCAGTTCTTC. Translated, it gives CASSLMHSNNEQFF.

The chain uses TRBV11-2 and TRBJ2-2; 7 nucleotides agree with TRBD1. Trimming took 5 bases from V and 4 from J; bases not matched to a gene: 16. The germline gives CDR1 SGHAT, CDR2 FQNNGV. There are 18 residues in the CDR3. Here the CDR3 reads CASSTRGQTPSPTGELFF. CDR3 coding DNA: TGTGCCAGCAGCACTAGGGGGCAGACCCCGTCTCCCACCGGGGAGCTGTTTTTT.

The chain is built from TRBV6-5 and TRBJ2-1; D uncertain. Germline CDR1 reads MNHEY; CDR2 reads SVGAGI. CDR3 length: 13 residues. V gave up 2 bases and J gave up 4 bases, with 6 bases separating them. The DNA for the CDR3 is TGTGCCAGCAGTTACGAGAGGTACAATGAGCAGTTCTTC. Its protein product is CASSYERYNEQFF.

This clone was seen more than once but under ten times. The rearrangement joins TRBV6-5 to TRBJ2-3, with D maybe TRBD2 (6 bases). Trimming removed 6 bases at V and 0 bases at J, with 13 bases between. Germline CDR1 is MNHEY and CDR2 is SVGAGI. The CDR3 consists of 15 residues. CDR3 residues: CASRGGVISTDTQYF. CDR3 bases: TGTGCCAGCAGAGGCGGGGTAATTAGCACAGATACGCAGTATTTT.

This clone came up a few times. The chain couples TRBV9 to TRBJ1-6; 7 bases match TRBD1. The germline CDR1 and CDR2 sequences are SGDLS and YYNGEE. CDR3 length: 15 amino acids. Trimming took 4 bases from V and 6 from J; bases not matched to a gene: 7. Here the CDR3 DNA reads TGTGCCAGCAGCTCCCGACAGGGATTTAATTCACCCCTCCACTTT. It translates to CASSSRQGFNSPLHF.

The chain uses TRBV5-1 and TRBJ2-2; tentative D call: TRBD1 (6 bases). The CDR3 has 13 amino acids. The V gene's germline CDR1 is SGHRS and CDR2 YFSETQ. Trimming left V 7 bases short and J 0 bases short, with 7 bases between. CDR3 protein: CASRTANTGELFF. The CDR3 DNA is TGCGCCAGCCGGACAGCGAACACCGGGGAGCTGTTTTTT.